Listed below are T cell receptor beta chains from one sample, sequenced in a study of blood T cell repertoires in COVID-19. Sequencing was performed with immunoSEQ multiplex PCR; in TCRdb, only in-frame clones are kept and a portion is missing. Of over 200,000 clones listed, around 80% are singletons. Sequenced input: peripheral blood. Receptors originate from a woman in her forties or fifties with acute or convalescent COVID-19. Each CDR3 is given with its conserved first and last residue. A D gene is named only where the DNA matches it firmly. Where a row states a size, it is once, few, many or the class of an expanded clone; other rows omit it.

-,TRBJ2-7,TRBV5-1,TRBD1,TGCGCCAGCAGCTTGGGGGGGACAGGGGGCGAGCAGTACTTC,CASSLGGTGGEQYF
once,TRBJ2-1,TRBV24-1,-,TGTGCCACCAGTGATTCAGGGCGGGGATCCACCAACAATGAGCAGTTCTTC,CATSDSGRGSTNNEQFF
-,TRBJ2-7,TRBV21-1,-,TGTGCCAGCAGCAAAGCGCCGGGCTCCTACGAGCAGTACTTC,CASSKAPGSYEQYF
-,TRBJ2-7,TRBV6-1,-,TGTGCCAGCAGTGAAGTGGTAGCCCCCTCCTACGAGCAGTACTTC,CASSEVVAPSYEQYF
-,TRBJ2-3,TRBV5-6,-,TGTGCCAGCAGCTTAATCGGCACAGATACGCAGTATTTT,CASSLIGTDTQYF
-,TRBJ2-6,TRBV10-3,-,TGTGCCATCAGTGAGGGGGCGCCCGGGGCCAACGTCCTGACTTTC,CAISEGAPGANVLTF
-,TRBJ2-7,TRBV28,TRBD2,TGTGCCAGCAGTCACTCGTGGGGCCTAGCGGGGAGCTCCTACGAGCAGTACTTC,CASSHSWGLAGSSYEQYF
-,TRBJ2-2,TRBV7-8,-,TGTGCCAGCAGCTCAGGGGGGTTCCCCTCCGGGGAGCTGTTTTTT,CASSSGGFPSGELFF
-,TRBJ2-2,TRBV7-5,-,TGTGCCAGAAGCCCTCTGGCAGGCGGGTTTGTCGGGGAGCTGTTTTTT,CARSPLAGGFVGELFF
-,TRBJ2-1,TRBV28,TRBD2,TGTGCCAGCAGTCTAGCGGGAGGACCCCTCAATGAGCAGTTCTTC,CASSLAGGPLNEQFF
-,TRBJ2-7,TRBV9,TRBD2,TGTGCCAGCAGCCCCCGAGGGAGCGGGATTTTCTACGAGCAGTACTTC,CASSPRGSGIFYEQYF
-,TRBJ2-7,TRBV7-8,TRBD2,TGTGCCAGCAGCCGAGGACTAGCGGGAGACGAGCAGTACTTC,CASSRGLAGDEQYF
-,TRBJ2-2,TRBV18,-,TGTGCCAGCTCACCCTCCTTGGAGGCCAGGAGTAACACCGGGGAGCTGTTTTTT,CASSPSLEARSNTGELFF
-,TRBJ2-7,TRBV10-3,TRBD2,TGTGCCATCAGCGAAGGGACTAGCGGGGTATACGAGCAGTACTTC,CAISEGTSGVYEQYF
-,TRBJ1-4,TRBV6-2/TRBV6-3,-,TGTGCCAGCAGTTACTCGAGTAGAGGAGATGAAAAACTGTTTTTT,CASSYSSRGDEKLFF
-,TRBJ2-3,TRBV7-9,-,TGTGCCAGCAGACCCGGGGATACGCAGTATTTT,CASRPGDTQYF
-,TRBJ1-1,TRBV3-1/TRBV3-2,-,TGTGCCAGCAGCCTCAACGGGGTCACTGAAGCTTTCTTT,CASSLNGVTEAFF
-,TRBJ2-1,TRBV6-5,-,TGTGCCAGCAATCGGAGGGGCCATGAGCAGTTCTTC,CASNRRGHEQFF
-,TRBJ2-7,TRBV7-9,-,TGTGCCAGCAGCTTCCCCCGGGACAGGGGACTAGCGGAGTATGAGCAGTACTTC,CASSFPRDRGLAEYEQYF
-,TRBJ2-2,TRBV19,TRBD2,TGTGCCAGTAGTATCGGGACTAGCGGGCTCACCGGGGAGCTGTTTTTT,CASSIGTSGLTGELFF
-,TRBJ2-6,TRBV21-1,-,TGTGCCAGCAGCAAAGAGGGTTGGAGACAGGTGCGGACTTCTGGGGCCAACGTCCTGACTTTC,CASSKEGWRQVRTSGANVLTF
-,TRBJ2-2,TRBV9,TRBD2,TGTGCCAGCAGCCGAAGACTAGCGGGAGGGGGGAACACCGGGGAGCTGTTTTTT,CASSRRLAGGGNTGELFF
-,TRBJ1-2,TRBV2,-,TGTGCCAGCCTACTGGCCGAGCCCGTACAGGGCCTGGGCTACACCTTC,CASLLAEPVQGLGYTF
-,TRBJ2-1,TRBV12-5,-,TGTGCTAGTGGTTTGGTTCTGGCCGTCACCTACAATGAGCAGTTCTTC,CASGLVLAVTYNEQFF
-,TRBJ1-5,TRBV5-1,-,TGCGCCAGCAGCTTTTCAGGGGATCAGCCCCAGCATTTT,CASSFSGDQPQHF
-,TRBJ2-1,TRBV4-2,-,TGTGCCAGCAGCCCGGGGCGGGATAGCTCCTACAATGAGCAGTTCTTC,CASSPGRDSSYNEQFF
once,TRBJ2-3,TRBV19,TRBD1,TGTGCCGGCCTCCTAGACAGGGACACAGATACGCAGTATTTT,CAGLLDRDTDTQYF
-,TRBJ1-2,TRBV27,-,TGTGCCAGCAGTCTTACAGTCCCGATTTTTAGCTACACCTTC,CASSLTVPIFSYTF
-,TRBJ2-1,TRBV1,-,TGCACCAGCAGCCCCAGAAGCGGGGGGAGCTCCTACAATGAGCAGTTCTTC,CTSSPRSGGSSYNEQFF
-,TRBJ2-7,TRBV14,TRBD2,TGTGCCAGCAACTCCGGGACTAGCGGGAGTAAGCAGTACTTC,CASNSGTSGSKQYF
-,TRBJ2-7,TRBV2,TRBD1,TGTGCCAGCATGTGGGACAGGGACGCAGCTCTTTCCTACGAGCAGTACTTC,CASMWDRDAALSYEQYF
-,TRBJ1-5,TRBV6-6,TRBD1,TGTGCCAGCAACGAGCAGGGGGGCACAGGGGGTCAGCCCCAGCATTTT,CASNEQGGTGGQPQHF
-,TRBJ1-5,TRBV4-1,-,TGCGCCAGCAGCCAAGAGGGAGTAGGTCAGCCCCAGCATTTT,CASSQEGVGQPQHF
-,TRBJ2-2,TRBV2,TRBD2,TGTGCCAGCAACCTAGCGGGAGAGGGCACCGGGGAGCTGTTTTTT,CASNLAGEGTGELFF
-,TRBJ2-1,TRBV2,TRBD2,TGTGCCAGTAGTCCGGGACTAGCCCTTAGAAATGAGCAGTTCTTC,CASSPGLALRNEQFF
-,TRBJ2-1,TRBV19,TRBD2,TGTGCCAGTAGTAGCGCTAGCGGGAGTCTCTACAATGAGCAGTTCTTC,CASSSASGSLYNEQFF
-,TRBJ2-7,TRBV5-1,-,TGCGCCAGCAGCTTGGCCGGATTAGCGAGAGGGGAGCAGTACTTC,CASSLAGLARGEQYF